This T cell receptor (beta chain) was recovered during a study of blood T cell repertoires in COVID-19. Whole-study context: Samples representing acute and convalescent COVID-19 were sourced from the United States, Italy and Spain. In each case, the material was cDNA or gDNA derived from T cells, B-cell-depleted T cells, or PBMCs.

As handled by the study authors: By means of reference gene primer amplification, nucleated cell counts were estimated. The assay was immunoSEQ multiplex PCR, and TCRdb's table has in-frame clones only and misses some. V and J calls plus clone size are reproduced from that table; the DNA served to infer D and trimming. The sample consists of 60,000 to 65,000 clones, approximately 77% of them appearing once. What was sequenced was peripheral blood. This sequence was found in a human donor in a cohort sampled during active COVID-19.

Here the CDR3 reads CASSPLGPYSGNTIYF. The CDR3 DNA reads TGTGCCAGCAGCCCCCTGGGCCCATACTCTGGAAACACCATATATTTT. The genes are TRBV14 and TRBJ1-3; unclear D gene. The CDR3 has 16 residues. Germline assignment: CDR1 SGHDN and CDR2 FVKESK. The V gene lost 4 bases and the J gene lost 0 bases, with 13 bases spanning the gap.